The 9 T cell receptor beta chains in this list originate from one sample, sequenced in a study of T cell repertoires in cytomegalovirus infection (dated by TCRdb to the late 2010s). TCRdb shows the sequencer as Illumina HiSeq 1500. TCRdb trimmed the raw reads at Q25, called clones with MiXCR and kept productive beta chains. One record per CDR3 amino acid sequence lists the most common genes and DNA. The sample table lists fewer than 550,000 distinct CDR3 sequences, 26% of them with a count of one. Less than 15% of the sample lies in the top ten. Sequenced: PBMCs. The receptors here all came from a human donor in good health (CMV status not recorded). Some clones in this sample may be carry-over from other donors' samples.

CDR3 protein: CASSQGASGGTDTQYF. The CDR3 DNA reads as TGTGCCAGCAGCCAAGGGGCTAGCGGGGGCACAGATACGCAGTATTTT. The gene calls are TRBV6-2 or TRBV6-3 and TRBJ2-3, with 9 bases lining up with TRBD2. Germline loops: CDR1 MNHEY, CDR2 SVGEGT. V trimming: 6 bases; J trimming: 1 base; junction bases outside the gene matches: 8. The CDR3 is 16 amino acids.

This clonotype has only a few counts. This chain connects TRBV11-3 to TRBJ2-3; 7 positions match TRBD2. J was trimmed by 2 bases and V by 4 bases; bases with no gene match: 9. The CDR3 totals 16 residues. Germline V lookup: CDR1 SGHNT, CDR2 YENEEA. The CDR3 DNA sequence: TGTGCCAGCAGCTCAGGGATGAGCGGGAACACAGATACGCAGTATTTT. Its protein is CASSSGMSGNTDTQYF.

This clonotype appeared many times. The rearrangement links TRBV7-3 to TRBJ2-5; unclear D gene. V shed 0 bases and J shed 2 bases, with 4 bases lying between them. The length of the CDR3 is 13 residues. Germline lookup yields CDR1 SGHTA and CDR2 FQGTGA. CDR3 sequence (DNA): TGTGCCAGCAGCTTAACAGCGCAAGAGACCCAGTACTTC. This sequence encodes CASSLTAQETQYF.

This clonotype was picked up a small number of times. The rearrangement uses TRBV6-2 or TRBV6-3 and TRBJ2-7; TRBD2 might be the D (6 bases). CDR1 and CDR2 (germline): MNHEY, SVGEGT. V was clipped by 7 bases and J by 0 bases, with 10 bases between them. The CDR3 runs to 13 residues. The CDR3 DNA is TGTGCCAGCAAGGACGGGAGCTCCTACGAGCAGTACGTC. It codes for CASKDGSSYEQYV.

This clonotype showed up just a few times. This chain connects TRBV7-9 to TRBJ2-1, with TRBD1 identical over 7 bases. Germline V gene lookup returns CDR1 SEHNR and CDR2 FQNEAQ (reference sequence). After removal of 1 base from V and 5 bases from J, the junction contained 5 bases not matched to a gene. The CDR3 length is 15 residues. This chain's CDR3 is CASSLVGTVDNEQFF. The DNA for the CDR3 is TGTGCCAGCAGCTTAGTCGGGACAGTAGACAATGAGCAGTTCTTC.

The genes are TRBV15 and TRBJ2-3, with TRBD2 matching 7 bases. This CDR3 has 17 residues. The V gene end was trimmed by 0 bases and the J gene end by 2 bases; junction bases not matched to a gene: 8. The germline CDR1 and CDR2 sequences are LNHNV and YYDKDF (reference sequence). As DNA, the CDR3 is TGTGCCACCAGCAGAGAACTGGCGGGAGCCCCCACAGATACGCAGTATTTT. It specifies CATSRELAGAPTDTQYF.

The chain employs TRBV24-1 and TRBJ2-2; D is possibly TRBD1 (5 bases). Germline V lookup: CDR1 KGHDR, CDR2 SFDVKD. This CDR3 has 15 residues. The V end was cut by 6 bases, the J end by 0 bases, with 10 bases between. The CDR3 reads CATSPRAPNTGELFF. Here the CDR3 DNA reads TGTGCCACCAGTCCCAGGGCACCGAACACCGGGGAGCTGTTTTTT.

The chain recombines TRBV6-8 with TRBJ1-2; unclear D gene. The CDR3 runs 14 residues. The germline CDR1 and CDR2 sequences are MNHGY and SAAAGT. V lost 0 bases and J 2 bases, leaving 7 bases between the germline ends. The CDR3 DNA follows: TGTGCCAGCAGTTACTCGAGTCAGAACTATGGCTACACCTTC. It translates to CASSYSSQNYGYTF.

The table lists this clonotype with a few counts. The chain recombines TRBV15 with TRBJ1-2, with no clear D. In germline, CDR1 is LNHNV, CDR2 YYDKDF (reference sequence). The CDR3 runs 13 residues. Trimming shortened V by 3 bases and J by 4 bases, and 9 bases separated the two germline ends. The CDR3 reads CATSSGRSYGYTF. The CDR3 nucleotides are TGTGCCACCAGCAGCGGCAGATCCTATGGCTACACCTTC. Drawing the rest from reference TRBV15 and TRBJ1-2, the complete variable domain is DAMVIQNPRYQVTQFGKPVTLSCSQTLNHNVMYWYQQKSSQAPKLLFHYYDKDFNNEADTPDNFQSRRPNTSFCFLDIRSPGLGDTAMYLCATSSGRSYGYTFGSGTRLTVV.